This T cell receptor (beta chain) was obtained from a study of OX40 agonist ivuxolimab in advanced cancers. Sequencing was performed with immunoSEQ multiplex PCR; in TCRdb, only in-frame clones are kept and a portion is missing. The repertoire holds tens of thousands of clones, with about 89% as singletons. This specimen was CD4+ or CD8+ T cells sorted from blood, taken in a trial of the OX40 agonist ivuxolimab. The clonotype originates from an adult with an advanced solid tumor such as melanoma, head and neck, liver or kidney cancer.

The CDR3 sequence is CASSYRELRGYTF. CDR3 bases: TGTGCCAGCAGTTACAGGGAGCTGAGGGGCTACACCTTC. This chain links TRBV6-5 with TRBJ1-2; D is unresolved. The germline V gene encodes CDR1 MNHEY and CDR2 SVGAGI. Between the trimmed V and J ends, which lost 2 bases and 8 bases, there was a span of 12 bases. The CDR3 extends over 13 amino acids.